This T cell receptor (beta chain) was obtained from a study of cytomegalovirus exposure and HLA in healthy donors. Findings and limits, study-wide: The records held CMV serostatus as the only immune exposure information. CMV antigen specificity was confirmed in vitro for a few CMV-associated chains. It was shown in a later analysis that HLA-associated TCR beta chains were more clonally expanded than other, equally common chains.

For this clone: Its antigen is as yet unknown.

Trimming took off 4 bases at V and 1 base at J, with 13 bases between the two ends. This CDR3 is 15 amino acids long. The germline CDR1 and CDR2 sequences are MGHRA and YSYEKL. The PCR used 60 Vbeta and 13 Jbeta primers. Assay used: immunoSEQ multiplex PCR; TCRdb lists only in-frame clones, some missing. The sample comprises about 160,000 clones, approximately 75% of which are singletons, and 2.2% rests with the top ten. V and J are TRBV4-1 and TRBJ1-1; the D is unclear. The receptor's source is a man aged 50-59 years in good health and CMV-seropositive. Sequencing was carried out using PBMCs. This chain's CDR3 is CASSRYSSENTEAFF. The CDR3 DNA sequence: TGCGCCAGCAGCCGGTACTCCTCTGAGAACACTGAAGCTTTCTTT.